The 30 T cell receptor beta chains in this list originate from one sample, sequenced in a study of shared clonotypes between healthy human individuals. Clones were read by immunoSEQ multiplex PCR, and TCRdb kept only the in-frame ones, dropping some. The sample carries hundreds of thousands of clones, around 80% recorded once. The source material was PBMCs. These receptors all come from a woman in her thirties or forties in good health. Some clones in this sample may be carry-over from other donors' samples.

The V gene is TRBV6-1, the J gene TRBJ2-3, with TRBD2 matching 9 bases. The CDR3 length is 16 residues. The germline CDR1 and CDR2 sequences are MNHNS and SASEGT. J was trimmed by 7 bases and V by 2 bases; bases with no gene match: 10. In DNA form, the CDR3 reads TGTGCCAGCAGTGAAACGGCTAGCGGGGACGTTAATACGCAGTATTTT. This gives the protein CASSETASGDVNTQYF.

V usage is TRBV6-1 and J usage is TRBJ2-7; no clear D. Per germline, CDR1 MNHNS and CDR2 SASEGT. The CDR3 is 13 amino acids. V lost 4 bases, J lost 4 bases, and 11 bases lay in between. CDR3 sequence (DNA): TGTGCCAGCAGTGCGACGGTTCAATACGAGCAGTACTTC. Its protein product is CASSATVQYEQYF.

The genes are TRBV6-5 and TRBJ2-5, with D possibly TRBD1 on 5 matching bases. CDR3 length equals 15 residues. Germline V lookup: CDR1 MNHEY, CDR2 SVGAGI. V lost 0 bases and J lost 4, with 12 bases in between. The CDR3 protein is CASSYSVSGIETQYF. Here the CDR3 DNA reads TGTGCCAGCAGTTACTCGGTATCAGGGATAGAGACCCAGTACTTC.

The chain is built from TRBV11-2 and TRBJ1-2; possibly TRBD1 for D (5 bases). The CDR3 spans 13 residues. The germline CDR1 and CDR2 sequences are SGHAT and FQNNGV. The germline V and J ends were trimmed by 0 bases and 3 bases, with 5 bases remaining between them. The CDR3 loop reads CASSLDRDYGYTF. The CDR3 DNA reads TGTGCCAGCAGCTTAGACAGGGACTATGGCTACACCTTC.

V is TRBV19 and J is TRBJ1-5; D ambiguous. CDR3 length equals 14 residues. The V gene lost 3 bases and the J gene lost 0 bases, with 6 bases spanning the gap. Germline CDR1 is LNHDA and CDR2 is SQIVND (reference sequence). The CDR3 loop is CASSIQISNQPQHF. Here the CDR3 DNA reads TGTGCCAGTAGTATTCAGATTAGCAATCAGCCCCAGCATTTT.

V gene TRBV2 combines with J gene TRBJ1-1, with no clear D. Germline V gene lookup returns CDR1 SNHLY and CDR2 FYNNEI. This CDR3 comprises 13 residues. V dropped 8 bases and J dropped 0 bases, with 10 bases sitting between them. CDR3 sequence reads: CASGENMNTEAFF. The CDR3 bases are TGTGCCAGCGGAGAAAATATGAACACTGAAGCTTTCTTT.

Details on this clone: Within the sample, other DNA sequences also encode this same CDR3. V is TRBV30 and J is TRBJ1-5; TRBD1 is a possible D gene (6 bases). V lost 0 bases and J lost 6, with 9 bases in between. Germline V lookup: CDR1 GTSNPN, CDR2 SVGIG (reference sequence). This CDR3 region has 13 residues. The DNA of the CDR3 is TGTGCCTGGAGTGTAGGGGGGAGTCAGCCCCAGCATTTT. Translation gives CAWSVGGSQPQHF.

A note on this clone: Since a much larger clone is just one base distant, this may be a read error. The chain has TRBV7-9 and TRBJ2-5; 7 bases are shared with TRBD2. Per germline, CDR1 SEHNR and CDR2 FQNEAQ (reference sequence). J was trimmed by 7 bases and V by 3 bases; bases with no gene match: 5. The CDR3 extends over 13 amino acids. DNA of the CDR3: TGTGCCAGCAGCTTGACTGGGGGGGGGACCCAGTACTTC. This encodes CASSLTGGGTQYF.

This chain joins TRBV7-9 and TRBJ2-5; 7 nucleotides line up with TRBD1. The V gene end was trimmed by 5 bases and the J gene end by 2 bases; junction bases not matched to a gene: 5. Germline CDR1 is SEHNR and CDR2 is FQNEAQ (reference sequence). The CDR3 sequence is 14 residues long. The CDR3 coding sequence is TGTGCCAGCAGCGCGGACAGGTATCAAGAGACCCAGTACTTC. This gives the protein CASSADRYQETQYF.

This rearrangement joins TRBV29-1 to TRBJ2-2, with a weak D call TRBD2 (5 bases). This CDR3 region has 12 residues. With 6 bases removed from V and 10 bases from J, the gap between germline ends came to 15 bases. Looked up from germline, CDR1 is SQVTM and CDR2 is ANQGSEA. The CDR3 is CSVRDPGSELFF. DNA for the CDR3: TGCAGCGTGAGGGATCCCGGTTCGGAGCTGTTTTTT.

The V call is TRBV28, the J call TRBJ1-5; no definite D call. This CDR3 is built from 13 residues. Germline values: CDR1 MDHEN, CDR2 SYDVKM. Trimming took 7 bases from V and 4 from J, leaving 11 bases between them. Here the CDR3 reads CASTPRRNQPQHF. The DNA of the CDR3 is TGTGCCAGCACCCCCCGACGGAATCAGCCCCAGCATTTT.

The gene calls are TRBV7-9 and TRBJ2-2, with D possibly being TRBD1 (5 bases). CDR1 is SEHNR, CDR2 FQNEAQ, per germline (reference sequence). V was clipped by 1 base and J by 5 bases, with 14 bases between them. This CDR3 spans 16 amino acids. CDR3 sequence (DNA): TGTGCCAGCAGCTTAGGTTTGGGGCAGACTACCGGGGAGCTGTTTTTT. This translates into CASSLGLGQTTGELFF.

Here the CDR3 reads CASSLDRVGGANVLTF. The CDR3 DNA reads as TGTGCCAGCAGCTTAGACAGGGTCGGTGGGGCCAACGTCCTGACTTTC. The V gene is TRBV11-2, the J gene TRBJ2-6, with D perhaps TRBD1 (5 bases). There are 16 residues in the CDR3. Trimming left V 0 bases short and J 3 bases short, with 9 bases between. From germline, CDR1 is SGHAT and CDR2 FQNNGV.

About this clone: Within the sample, other DNA sequences also encode this same CDR3. The J gene is TRBJ1-5, the V gene TRBV18, with D perhaps TRBD1 (5 bases). The CDR3 is 14 residues long. Germline assignment: CDR1 KGHSH and CDR2 LQKENI. V was shortened by 3 bases and J by 4 bases, with 10 bases between the two germline ends. CDR3 amino acids: CASSPGQGNQPQHF. CDR3 nucleotides: TGTGCCAGCTCACCCGGGCAGGGTAATCAGCCCCAGCATTTT.

V usage is TRBV29-1 and J usage is TRBJ2-2, with TRBD2 identical over 9 bases. Trimming at V came to 7 bases and at J to 2 bases, leaving 8 bases not matched to a gene. Germline V gene sequence: CDR1 SQVTM, CDR2 ANQGSEA. The CDR3 is made up of 15 amino acids. In DNA form, the CDR3 reads TGCAGCGCCGAGGGGCGGGAGGGAAACACCGGGGAGCTGTTTTTT. The encoded protein is CSAEGREGNTGELFF.

The chain employs TRBV28 and TRBJ2-7; 9 bases match TRBD1. The V gene end was trimmed by 7 bases and the J gene end by 2 bases; junction bases not matched to a gene: 15. The CDR3 runs to 17 residues. Germline V gives CDR1 MDHEN, CDR2 SYDVKM. The CDR3 region has the DNA TGTGCCAGCACCCCCTTGGGGACGGGACAGGGACCCTACGAGCAGTACTTC. Translation: CASTPLGTGQGPYEQYF.

The chain carries TRBV28 and TRBJ2-7, with 8 positions matching TRBD2. The germline gives CDR1 MDHEN, CDR2 SYDVKM. J gave up 4 bases and V 4 bases, and 12 bases lay outside the gene matches. This CDR3 contains 16 residues. The CDR3: CASSYPGLARGYEQYF. CDR3 nucleotides: TGTGCCAGCAGTTACCCCGGACTAGCAAGGGGATACGAGCAGTACTTC.

The chain couples TRBV6-4 to TRBJ1-3; 7 bases are shared with TRBD1. The end of the DNA is better explained by TRBJ2-2, so the J call may be wrong. Germline values: CDR1 MRHNA, CDR2 SNTAGT. CDR3 length equals 14 residues. CDR3 coding DNA: TGTGCCAGCCGACAGGGATCAAATCTCGGGGAGCTGTTTTTT. This encodes CASRQGSNLGELFF.

The genes are TRBV9 and TRBJ2-7; TRBD1 agrees at 7 bases. The CDR3 is 14 amino acids. Trimming removed 7 bases from V and 3 bases from J; junction bases left unmatched: 10. Germline lookup yields CDR1 SGDLS and CDR2 YYNGEE. The CDR3 bases are TGTGCCAGCGCCTCCACAGGGGCTAGCTACGAGCAGTACTTC. Its protein product is CASASTGASYEQYF.

In this sample, this clone turned up a few times. The V call is TRBV29-1, the J call TRBJ1-3; no clear D gene. CDR1 and CDR2 from the germline V gene are SQVTM and ANQGSEA. The ends were cut back, 4 bases at V and 4 bases at J, with 5 bases in the middle. The length of the CDR3 is 11 residues. The chain's CDR3 is CSVGVGNTIYF. The CDR3 DNA is TGCAGCGTTGGGGTCGGAAACACCATATATTTT.

This rearrangement joins TRBV28 to TRBJ2-2; 12 nucleotides agree with TRBD2. The germline CDR1 and CDR2 sequences are MDHEN and SYDVKM. The CDR3 spans 16 residues. The V and J ends lost 6 bases and 6 bases, in that order; junction bases with no gene match: 8. DNA for the CDR3: TGTGCCAGCAGCACGAGACTAGCGGGAGAGGCCGGGGAGCTGTTTTTT. Translation gives CASSTRLAGEAGELFF.

In this sample, this clone turned up a few times. It differs at one base from a far larger clone, so likely a read error. The CDR3 reads CSVEAVGGVEKLLF. For the CDR3, the DNA is TGCAGCGTTGAAGCGGTGGGGGGCGTTGAAAAACTGCTTTTT. The chain recombines TRBV29-1 with TRBJ1-4, with a tentative D call TRBD1 (6 bases). Looked up from germline, CDR1 is SQVTM and CDR2 is ANQGSEA. There are 14 residues in the CDR3.

The V gene is TRBV10-3, the J gene TRBJ1-3, with D possibly matching TRBD1 (6 bases). The V end lost 8 bases, the J end lost 4 bases, and 21 bases lay between the germline ends. The CDR3 contains 16 residues. Per the germline V gene, CDR1 is ENHRY and CDR2 is SYGVKD. DNA for the CDR3: TGTGCCATCGAGGGAGGGGGGCGAGACCGGGGAAACACCATATATTTT. Protein: CAIEGGGRDRGNTIYF.

CDR3 in amino acids: CASSPPGQGTSYEQYF. The DNA for the CDR3 is TGTGCCAGCAGTCCGCCGGGACAGGGCACCTCCTACGAGCAGTACTTC. The V call is TRBV28, the J call TRBJ2-7, with 9 nucleotides matching TRBD1. The V gene's germline CDR1 is MDHEN and CDR2 SYDVKM. V lost 5 bases to trimming and J lost 0 bases; unmatched junction nucleotides: 8. CDR3 length: 16 residues.

This clone has only a few counts. Other DNA sequences of this sample code for an identical CDR3. V and J are TRBV18 and TRBJ2-5, with 9 bases aligning to TRBD1. CDR3 length: 14 residues. Germline V gene data show CDR1 as KGHSH and CDR2 as LQKENI. The junction had 4 bases not matched to a gene; V was cut back by 3 bases and J by 5 bases. This CDR3 is CASSPGTGLETQYF. The CDR3 DNA reads as TGTGCCAGCTCACCGGGGACAGGGTTGGAGACCCAGTACTTC.

The rearrangement links TRBV15 to TRBJ2-7, with a weak D call TRBD2 (6 bases). The CDR3 covers 15 residues. Trimming cost V 1 base and J 3 bases, with 13 bases left between them. The V gene's germline CDR1 is LNHNV and CDR2 YYDKDF (reference sequence). For the CDR3, the DNA is TGTGCCACCAGCAGAGTTGGAGGAGGGTTCTACGAGCAGTACTTC. It specifies CATSRVGGGFYEQYF.

This clone has a single count. This chain uses TRBV19 with TRBJ2-1; 9 bases map to TRBD1. After removal of 5 bases from V and 0 bases from J, the junction contained 11 bases not matched to a gene. CDR1 and CDR2 (germline): LNHDA, SQIVND (reference sequence). The CDR3 extends over 18 amino acids. CDR3 sequence reads: CASSVENRGPTSYNEQFF. The CDR3 coding sequence is TGTGCCAGTAGTGTTGAAAACAGGGGGCCTACCTCCTACAATGAGCAGTTCTTC.

V usage is TRBV11-2 and J usage is TRBJ2-2; possible D gene TRBD2, 6 bases. The CDR3 is 17 residues long. Germline V lookup: CDR1 SGHAT, CDR2 FQNNGV. V gave up 6 bases and J gave up 0 bases, with 17 bases separating them. The CDR3, as DNA: TGTGCCAGCAGGGTCTGGGGGAGGAGCTCGAACACCGGGGAGCTGTTTTTT. This translates into CASRVWGRSSNTGELFF.

In its sample, this clone was seen a few times. For the CDR3, the DNA is TGTGCCAGTAGTCTGAGACAGGGGGCGATTGAAGCTTTCTTT. The encoded protein is CASSLRQGAIEAFF. V and J are TRBV19 and TRBJ1-1; 10 nucleotides match TRBD1. The germline V gene has CDR1 LNHDA and CDR2 SQIVND (reference sequence). The length of the CDR3 is 14 residues. Trimming removed 5 bases from V and 7 bases from J; junction bases left unmatched: 7.

V gene TRBV18 combines with J gene TRBJ2-7; D is perhaps TRBD1 (6 bases). The CDR3 has 15 amino acids. The V end lost 1 base, the J end lost 7 bases, and 17 bases lay between the germline ends. The germline gives CDR1 KGHSH, CDR2 LQKENI. The CDR3 sequence: CASSPLGTGLEEQYF. CDR3 sequence (DNA): TGTGCCAGCTCACCACTGGGAACAGGGTTGGAAGAGCAGTACTTC.